The source of this T cell receptor (beta chain) is a study of blood T cell repertoires in COVID-19. For the study at large: Some COVID-19 samples were acute and others convalescent; all came from the United States, Italy and Spain.

Researchers sorted participants into cohorts using their self-reported clinical history. Recovered status applied to Cohort 3 donors who had two consecutive negative PCRs. It also applied to those with clearance or with symptom resolution. Germline-derived CDR1 and CDR2 are MDHEN and SYDVKM. J lost 4 bases, V lost 6 bases, and 5 bases had no gene match. The CDR3 consists of 13 residues. Original data processing: Researchers report that nucleated cell counts were estimated from reference gene primer amplification. Here immunoSEQ multiplex PCR was the method, and the copy in TCRdb shows in-frame clones only, minus some. The V and J calls and the clone size are those of that table, but D and trimming were determined from the DNA. This repertoire shows 300,000 to 400,000 clones, about 87% found once; its top ten account for 5%.

The source of this sequence is a man aged 30 to 39 who had recovered from COVID-19. J is TRBJ1-1 and V is TRBV28; 7 bases map to TRBD1. The sample taken for sequencing was PBMCs or T cells enriched from blood (not recorded which). In DNA, the CDR3 is TGTGCCAGCAGATTCGCAGGGGGCACTGAAGCTTTCTTT. Protein: CASRFAGGTEAFF.